These 20 T cell receptor beta chains share one sample of origin, sequenced in a study of human T cells and chemical hapten exposure (dated by TCRdb to the early 2020s). The method was RACE. Sequencing was performed on a NextSeq 500. TCRdb trimmed the raw reads at Q25, called clones with MiXCR and kept productive beta chains. Rows are combined by CDR3 protein, so each entry shows the most common genes and DNA. In all, the sample holds 85,000 to 100,000 distinct CDR3 sequences, and 25% to 30% of those were seen once. Of the sample, 10% is held by the ten largest clones. The time point label here, explained by the study, means: patch test 3, about 24 weeks after DPC sensitization. The treatment or condition label of this sample denotes: therapeutic diphenylcyclopropenone sensitization with weekly scalp DPC. The sequencing used whole blood, collected in connection with sensitization to the hapten diphenylcyclopropenone (DPC). The source of these receptors is a man aged 35-49 years with alopecia areata. Some clones in this sample may be carry-over from other donors' samples.

The V gene is TRBV3-1, the J gene TRBJ2-5; no definite D call. Germline V gives CDR1 LGHDT, CDR2 YNNKEL (reference sequence). V was clipped by 6 bases and J by 2 bases, with 13 bases between them. The CDR3 has 14 amino acids. CDR3 nucleotide sequence: TGTGCCAGCAGGCCCGTCGCGGTTCAAGAGACCCAGTACTTC. Translation gives CASRPVAVQETQYF.

Many counts were recorded for this clonotype. This chain connects TRBV14 to TRBJ1-1; 10 bases are a match to TRBD1. Germline V gives CDR1 SGHDN, CDR2 FVKESK. Trimming removed 2 bases from V and 1 base from J; junction bases left unmatched: 1. The CDR3 is made up of 15 amino acids. Here the CDR3 reads CASSQWTGGNTEAFF. Here the CDR3 DNA reads TGTGCCAGCAGCCAATGGACAGGGGGGAACACTGAAGCTTTCTTT.

This clonotype was counted between two and nine times. The V and J genes are TRBV27 and TRBJ2-1; 11 nucleotides agree with TRBD1. The CDR3 is made up of 17 amino acids. V shed 3 bases, J shed 3 bases, and the junction held 7 bases outside the gene matches. Germline V lookup: CDR1 MNHEY, CDR2 SMNVEV (reference sequence). The CDR3: CASSFRGQGAFYNEQFF. CDR3 DNA: TGTGCCAGCAGTTTCCGCGGACAGGGGGCTTTCTACAATGAGCAGTTCTTC.

This clonotype turned up a few times. The rearrangement uses TRBV4-2 and TRBJ2-1, with D maybe TRBD2 (6 bases). The CDR3 extends over 18 amino acids. V was shortened by 4 bases and J by 1 base, with 20 bases between the two germline ends. Germline assignment: CDR1 LGHNA and CDR2 YNFKEQ. The CDR3 here is CASSPRRDTGESYNEQFF. CDR3 coding DNA: TGTGCCAGCAGCCCCCGAAGAGACACGGGAGAATCCTACAATGAGCAGTTCTTC.

In its sample, this clonotype was seen a few times. The V gene is TRBV15, the J gene TRBJ2-7; 8 nucleotides align to TRBD1. J was trimmed by 4 bases and V by 1 base; bases with no gene match: 6. Germline V CDR1 and CDR2: LNHNV, YYDKDF (reference sequence). The CDR3 has 15 residues. This CDR3 is CATSRVGTGRYEQYF. The DNA for the CDR3 is TGTGCCACCAGCAGAGTCGGGACAGGACGTTACGAGCAGTACTTC.

This rearrangement joins TRBV20-1 to TRBJ1-5; unclear D gene. Germline V gene sequence: CDR1 DFQATT, CDR2 SNEGSKA (reference sequence). V dropped 4 bases and J dropped 12 bases, with 10 bases sitting between them. This CDR3 spans 10 amino acids. CDR3 loop: CSAKSTLQHF. The CDR3 DNA reads TGCAGTGCTAAGTCGACACTCCAGCATTTT.

This clonotype was seen ten or more times. CDR3 in amino acids: CSAGRGVTDTQYF. The CDR3 nucleotides are TGCAGTGCTGGAAGGGGTGTCACAGATACGCAGTATTTT. The chain has TRBV20-1 and TRBJ2-3, with a weak D call TRBD1 (5 bases). Germline CDR1 and CDR2: DFQATT and SNEGSKA (reference sequence). The CDR3 runs 13 residues. V gave up 5 bases and J gave up 2 bases, with 11 bases separating them.

This clonotype showed up just a few times. The chain links TRBV2 to TRBJ2-4, with D possibly called TRBD1 or TRBD2 (6 bases each). The CDR3 runs 15 residues. V lost 7 bases to trimming and J lost 6 bases, with 19 bases between them. Germline loops: CDR1 SNHLY, CDR2 FYNNEI. Here the CDR3 reads CASIRTGTSGNIQYF. CDR3 coding DNA: TGTGCCAGCATTAGAACAGGGACTTCGGGAAACATTCAGTACTTC.

This clonotype was counted only a few times. The genes are TRBV11-2 and TRBJ1-1; no clear D gene. Trimming left V 1 base short and J 2 bases short, with 11 bases between. The CDR3 totals 15 residues. Germline V CDR1 and CDR2: SGHAT, FQNNGV. The CDR3 bases are TGTGCCAGCAGCTTAGTAGAGCTTACTAACACTGAAGCTTTCTTT. Protein sequence: CASSLVELTNTEAFF.

This clonotype was seen only a few times. The gene calls are TRBV20-1 and TRBJ2-7; D perhaps matches TRBD2 (5 bases). This CDR3 has 14 residues. V was pared by 3 bases and J by 2 bases, with 14 bases between. Germline V gene lookup returns CDR1 DFQATT and CDR2 SNEGSKA (reference sequence). The CDR3 spells CSARPGEFPYEQYF. CDR3 coding DNA: TGCAGTGCTAGGCCCGGGGAGTTCCCCTACGAGCAGTACTTC.

This clonotype was observed a handful of times. The chain links TRBV20-1 to TRBJ2-1; D unresolved. Germline lookup yields CDR1 DFQATT and CDR2 SNEGSKA (reference sequence). This CDR3 is 16 amino acids long. Trimming shortened V by 1 base and J by 5 bases, and 18 bases separated the two germline ends. The CDR3: CSARVGHFTADNEQFF. The DNA of the CDR3 is TGCAGTGCTAGAGTAGGGCACTTTACTGCAGACAATGAGCAGTTCTTC.

The rearrangement links TRBV20-1 to TRBJ1-5; D not certain. Looked up from germline, CDR1 is DFQATT and CDR2 is SNEGSKA (reference sequence). The CDR3 loop spans 16 amino acids. The V end lost 5 bases, the J end lost 0 bases, and 17 bases lay between the germline ends. The CDR3 DNA follows: TGCAGTGCTTCCCCACCCGGACGGAATAGCAATCAGCCCCAGCATTTT. This codes for CSASPPGRNSNQPQHF.

This chain links TRBV14 with TRBJ2-3; D not resolved. CDR1 and CDR2 (germline): SGHDN, FVKESK. V dropped 0 bases and J dropped 1 base, with 14 bases sitting between them. This CDR3 is built from 17 residues. The DNA for the CDR3 is TGTGCCAGCAGCCAAGACGGCCCCCTTAGGGGCACAGATACGCAGTATTTT. Translated, it gives CASSQDGPLRGTDTQYF. The whole variable domain, filled in from reference TRBV14 and TRBJ2-3, reads EAGVTQFPSHSVIEKGQTVTLRCDPISGHDNLYWYRRVMGKEIKFLLHFVKESKQDESGMPNNRFLAERTGGTYSTLKVQPAELEDSGVYFCASSQDGPLRGTDTQYFGPGTRLTVL.

In this sample, this clonotype turned up a few times. The V call is TRBV27, the J call TRBJ2-7, with 8 bases lining up with TRBD1. This CDR3 contains 14 residues. From germline, CDR1 is MNHEY and CDR2 SMNVEV (reference sequence). V trimming: 6 bases; J trimming: 2 bases; junction bases outside the gene matches: 6. The CDR3 bases are TGTGCCAGCAGATGGACAGGGCAGACCTACGAGCAGTACTTC. This translates into CASRWTGQTYEQYF.

This clonotype was seen only a few times. The CDR3 region has the DNA TGTGCCAGCACCACCGGGACTAGCGGGATAGTTGAGCAGTTCTTC. It encodes CASTTGTSGIVEQFF. The chain couples TRBV7-9 to TRBJ2-1; 13 bases match TRBD2. The CDR3 spans 15 residues. Trimming cost V 7 bases and J 9 bases; bases outside gene matches: 9. The germline V gene has CDR1 SEHNR and CDR2 FQNEAQ (reference sequence).

This clonotype was seen a handful of times. This chain connects TRBV5-1 to TRBJ2-5, with D possibly TRBD2 on 5 matching bases. Trimming cost V 2 bases and J 3 bases, with 14 bases left between them. The V gene's germline CDR1 is SGHRS and CDR2 YFSETQ. The CDR3 length is 15 residues. The CDR3, as DNA: TGCGCCAGCAGCTTACGAGGGTTTGGGGAAGAGACCCAGTACTTC. Protein sequence: CASSLRGFGEETQYF.

The chain recombines TRBV6-2 or TRBV6-3 with TRBJ2-7; 7 nucleotides line up with TRBD2. The germline V gene has CDR1 MNHEY and CDR2 SVGEGT. CDR3 length equals 15 residues. J lost 2 bases, V lost 4 bases, and 8 bases had no gene match. The chain's CDR3 is CASSWSPGGTYEQYF. DNA of the CDR3: TGTGCCAGCAGTTGGTCCCCGGGAGGAACCTACGAGCAGTACTTC.

The V gene is TRBV6-2 or TRBV6-3, the J gene TRBJ2-5, with TRBD1 matching 7 bases. After removal of 6 bases from V and 4 bases from J, the junction contained 5 bases not matched to a gene. This CDR3 is 13 amino acids long. Germline CDR1 and CDR2: MNHEY and SVGEGT. CDR3 in amino acids: CASSSTGVETQYF. CDR3 nucleotides: TGTGCCAGCAGCTCCACAGGGGTAGAGACCCAGTACTTC.

This clonotype appeared a few times. The chain combines TRBV6-5 with TRBJ1-1; 10 positions agree with TRBD1. Per germline, CDR1 MNHEY and CDR2 SVGAGI. Trimming cost V 6 bases and J 0 bases; bases outside gene matches: 10. The CDR3 totals 17 residues. The CDR3 region has the DNA TGTGCCAGCAGCCCCCTGGGGACAGGGGCCCTGAACACTGAAGCTTTCTTT. Residues: CASSPLGTGALNTEAFF.

This chain links TRBV7-8 with TRBJ1-1, with 7 bases fitting TRBD1. Germline trimming cut 1 base from V and 10 bases from J; bases unmatched to any gene: 15. CDR3 size: 16 residues. Germline V lookup: CDR1 SGHVS, CDR2 FQNEAQ. In nucleotides, the CDR3 is TGTGCCAGCAGCTTAGGTTCAGGGGGTCATGGTACGGTAGCTTTCTTT. Translation gives CASSLGSGGHGTVAFF.